The 10 T cell receptor beta chains given below trace back to one sample, sequenced in a study of blood T cell repertoires in COVID-19. Only in-frame clones appear in the TCRdb table, and some are missing; sequencing was by immunoSEQ multiplex PCR. The sample records fewer than 500,000 clones, roughly 88% being singletons. Sequenced input: PBMCs or T cells enriched from blood (not recorded which). Every receptor here comes from a woman younger than 45 with acute COVID-19.

V and J are TRBV6-1 and TRBJ1-2; unclear D gene. Germline V gene sequence: CDR1 MNHNS, CDR2 SASEGT. The CDR3 is 16 residues long. Trimming cost V 4 bases and J 4 bases, with 19 bases left between them. This CDR3 reads CASSAPLGRFPYGYTF. The CDR3 DNA reads as TGTGCCAGCAGTGCCCCTCTGGGGAGATTCCCCTATGGCTACACCTTC.

The CDR3 is CAWGRSNTEAFF. CDR3 in DNA: TGTGCCTGGGGGAGATCGAACACTGAAGCTTTCTTT. The chain combines TRBV30 with TRBJ1-1, with D unclear. Germline V CDR1 and CDR2: GTSNPN, SVGIG (reference sequence). The V end was cut by 5 bases, the J end by 1 base, with 8 bases between. This CDR3 is 12 amino acids long. The full variable domain, in which reference TRBV30 and TRBJ1-1 provide the parts outside the CDR3, is SQTIHQWPATLVQPVGSPLSLECTVEGTSNPNLYWYRQAAGRGLQLLFYSVGIGQISSEVPQNLSASRPQDRQFILSSKKLLLSDSGFYLCAWGRSNTEAFFGQGTRLTVV.

CDR3: CASSSQGGTQYF. The CDR3 DNA reads as TGTGCCAGCAGCTCGCAGGGAGGGACCCAGTACTTC. This chain links TRBV7-9 with TRBJ2-5; weak D call: TRBD2 (6 bases). The CDR3 contains 12 residues. Germline V CDR1 and CDR2: SEHNR, FQNEAQ (reference sequence). The V and J ends lost 4 bases and 7 bases respectively, with 10 bases between them.

The sample holds one count of this clone. The chain combines TRBV7-9 with TRBJ2-7; 7 nucleotides line up with TRBD1. J gave up 3 bases and V 0 bases, and 5 bases lay outside the gene matches. CDR3 length: 15 residues. Germline V gene sequence: CDR1 SEHNR, CDR2 FQNEAQ (reference sequence). CDR3 amino acids: CASSLAWQGVYEQYF. Here the CDR3 DNA reads TGTGCCAGCAGCTTAGCCTGGCAGGGGGTCTACGAGCAGTACTTC.

This clone showed up many times. The CDR3 here is CASSQELEPYNEQFF. DNA for the CDR3: TGCGCCAGCAGCCAAGAACTCGAGCCGTACAATGAGCAGTTCTTC. The rearrangement links TRBV4-3 to TRBJ2-1; D remains unclear. Trimming removed 0 bases at V and 4 bases at J, with 10 bases between. The CDR3 has 15 residues. Germline V gene data show CDR1 as LGHNA and CDR2 as YSLEER.

This rearrangement joins TRBV6-6 to TRBJ1-1; 7 bases align to TRBD1. Germline assignment: CDR1 MNHNY and CDR2 SVGAGI (reference sequence). V trimming: 4 bases; J trimming: 8 bases; junction bases outside the gene matches: 4. This CDR3 has 12 amino acids. This CDR3 is CASSSKTGEAFF. The CDR3 DNA reads as TGTGCCAGCAGTTCTAAGACAGGGGAAGCTTTCTTT.

This chain's CDR3 is CASSPTGGPNQPQHF. The CDR3 DNA follows: TGTGCCAGCAGCCCAACAGGGGGACCAAATCAGCCCCAGCATTTT. This chain uses TRBV14 with TRBJ1-5, with 8 bases aligning to TRBD1. Germline assignment: CDR1 SGHDN and CDR2 FVKESK. The CDR3 loop spans 15 amino acids. The junction had 6 bases not matched to a gene; V was cut back by 4 bases and J by 4 bases.

The gene calls are TRBV29-1 and TRBJ1-1; tentatively, D is TRBD1 (6 bases). The germline V gene has CDR1 SQVTM and CDR2 ANQGSEA. The V gene lost 4 bases and the J gene lost 2 bases, with 11 bases spanning the gap. This CDR3 is 13 amino acids long. CDR3 residues: CSVARQANTEAFF. In nucleotides, the CDR3 is TGCAGCGTTGCACGACAGGCTAACACTGAAGCTTTCTTT.

The genes are TRBV25-1 and TRBJ2-7; D remains unclear. There are 13 residues in the CDR3. With 2 bases removed from V and 4 bases from J, the gap between germline ends came to 9 bases. The germline V gene encodes CDR1 MGHDK and CDR2 SYGVNS. CDR3 loop: CASSEGPYYEQYF. The CDR3, as DNA: TGTGCCAGCAGTGAAGGGCCATATTACGAGCAGTACTTC.

The chain uses TRBV20-1 and TRBJ1-2, with TRBD1 matching 8 bases. The CDR3 extends over 14 amino acids. CDR1 is DFQATT and CDR2 is SNEGSKA in the germline V gene (reference sequence). V lost 3 bases and J lost 7; bases outside the gene matches: 10. CDR3 coding DNA: TGCAGTGCTAGTTTGGACAGGGTATCTGGTGGCTACACCTTC. It translates to CSASLDRVSGGYTF.